This T cell receptor beta chain emerged from a study of blood T cell repertoires in COVID-19 (dated by TCRdb to the early 2020s). Regarding the research as a whole: Collaborator samples came from the United States, Italy and Spain and covered acute and convalescent phases of COVID-19. The material from the prospective study consisted of cDNA or gDNA derived from T cells, B-cell-depleted T cells, or PBMCs. The dataset comprised deeply sampled blood TCRbeta repertoires from subjects exposed to, actively infected with, or recovered from COVID-19. The repertoires were released in a freely available public database meant as a resource for research on the immune response to SARS-CoV-2. The samples were drawn from the first 160 participants of the ongoing ImmuneRACE study and from 1,254 subjects provided by 6 global collaborators. The sample metadata nearly always contained a de-identified subject ID, COVID-19 status, age in years and sex. Where HLA class I and class II types were available, the types were taken from metadata supplied by the sample provider, not from assay-based typing. Paper-wide results and their limitations: The amount of clinical and demographic metadata varied by source and participant and was provided uncurated.

The immunoSEQ Assay, a bias-controlled multiplex PCR, was used to amplify TCRbeta CDR3 regions from genomic DNA. The paper's data handling went like this. The number of nucleated cells in each sample was estimated from the amplification of reference gene primers within the assay. To quantify the absolute abundance of each unique TCRbeta CDR3 rearrangement, sequence reads were collapsed and filtered. For each sample, productive Simpson clonality was calculated as the square root of Simpson's diversity index across productive rearrangements. The table comes from immuneACCESS by way of TCRdb, which keeps in-frame sequences with V and J called. Part of the clones is missing from these tables; in studies checked, under half for an unresolved V gene and the rest for unknown reasons. V and J calls and clone size follow that table, whereas D and trimming were derived from the DNA. Present in this sample are about 68,000 clones, nearly 90% of which were seen just once. The biggest ten clones account for around 3.5% of the sample.

Based on the germline V gene, the CDR1 and CDR2 sequences are SGHTA and FQGTGA. V was cut back by 3 bases and J by 10 bases, leaving a gap of 13 bases between them. Including the terminal cysteine and phenylalanine, the CDR3 comprises 13 residues. Only the CDR3 part of the read is kept: 39 bases, read in frame from the first base. In Seattle, one collaborating source enrolled patients while the infection was active and tracked those patients longitudinally over the course of disease. Whole blood was collected in K2EDTA tubes by collaborating institutions according to the institutions' own protocols. Collaborator samples were shipped for TCRbeta analysis as frozen whole blood, isolated PBMCs, or DNA extracted from either sample type. Remarks on this clone: The target of this receptor is not known. No much larger clone is present one base from it, and per-base qualities are unavailable.

The material sequenced was peripheral blood. The source of this sequence is a woman aged 45-65 years with COVID-19, enrolled during active disease. The V gene is TRBV7-3 and the J gene is TRBJ1-5, with no reliable assignment of the D segment. The CDR3 region reads CASSLTSTSPQHF. Read as DNA, the sequence is TGTGCCAGCAGCTTGACATCGACATCTCCCCAGCATTTT.